The rows below give T cell receptor beta chains drawn from one sample of a study of cytomegalovirus exposure and HLA in healthy donors. The repertoire was sequenced with immunoSEQ multiplex PCR; TCRdb's copy has only in-frame clones and lacks some. The table lists some 150,000 clones, about 80% of them singletons, with approximately 2.2% in the top ten. Specimen: PBMCs. The receptors were sampled from a woman between 50 and 59 years old in good health and CMV-seronegative. The conserved cysteine and the conserved F or W are not part of the CDR3 here.

TRBV5-6,12,TRBJ2-1,ASSLVVRNQLPF
TRBV7-9,14,TRBJ2-1,ASSPYLAAVYNEQF
TRBV6-1,18,TRBJ2-1,ASSENRLAGGQGNYNEQF
TRBV5-1,11,TRBJ2-7,ASSLAGVYEQY
TRBV29-1,13,TRBJ2-7,SANHRDRGSYEQY
TRBV11-2,16,TRBJ2-2,ASSLGTGRAQNTGELF
TRBV7-9,13,TRBJ2-5,ASSPSGGARETQY
TRBV19,12,TRBJ1-5,ASSAGVTHQPQH
TRBV6-6,14,TRBJ2-7,ASSFIRDWSSYEQY
TRBV28,13,TRBJ1-1,ASSLARGVNTEAF
TRBV6-1,13,TRBJ2-2,ASSAGAPNTGELF
TRBV2,14,TRBJ1-5,ASTPGPPSSNQPQH
TRBV28,13,TRBJ2-1,ATWGAGRRGNEQF
TRBV19,12,TRBJ1-2,ASTYRDRNYGYT
TRBV4-3,14,TRBJ2-1,ASSQVRDSSYNEQF
TRBV2,13,TRBJ1-1,ATSLRRGLNTEAF
TRBV4-3,14,TRBJ1-6,ASSQDLGQPNSPLH
TRBV27,14,TRBJ1-2,ASTLTHRGPNYGYT
TRBV28,13,TRBJ1-3,ASSLWAGMGNTIY
TRBV4-1,14,TRBJ2-5,ASSQDGAGGGETQY
TRBV4-3,14,TRBJ2-2,ASSQDQGFGTGELF
TRBV19,14,TRBJ1-2,ASSTPGQSFLYGYT
TRBV5-6,13,TRBJ2-7,ASSTGPSGRVEQY
TRBV19,15,TRBJ2-6,ASNTGQGIPGANVLT
TRBV7-8,12,TRBJ1-1,ASSPQIMNTEAF
TRBV29-1,10,TRBJ2-1,SVEEGRNEQF
TRBV6-5,13,TRBJ1-6,ASSKYLGGDSPLH